This TCR beta chain was recovered during a study of blood T cell repertoires in COVID-19. Per the original methods: Amplified reference gene primers provided the basis for estimating nucleated cell counts. Generated by immunoSEQ multiplex PCR, the TCRdb table keeps only in-frame clones and is missing some. The V and J calls and clone size are taken from that table; D and trimming were inferred from the DNA. Here the sample spans fewer than 350,000 clones, roughly 93% being singletons. Ages ranged from roughly 18 to 100 years, with residence in some 25 US areas. Cohort allocation depended upon clinical history that participants reported. Sequences were obtained from PBMCs or T cells enriched from blood (not recorded which). The TCR originated in a woman between 40 and 50 years old with acute COVID-19.

The CDR3 nucleotides are TGTGCCAGCAATTATAGGGAGCTAGCGAGAGGCTACACCTTC. It encodes CASNYRELARGYTF. V usage is TRBV2 and J usage is TRBJ1-2; D unclear. The ends were cut back, 7 bases at V and 8 bases at J, with 20 bases in the middle. In germline, CDR1 is SNHLY, CDR2 FYNNEI. This CDR3 has 14 amino acids.